The rows below give T cell receptor beta chains drawn from one sample of a study of blood T cell repertoires in COVID-19. Clones were read by immunoSEQ multiplex PCR, and TCRdb kept only the in-frame ones, dropping some. The table shows 250,000 or so clones, with 70% to 90% occurring only once. Sequencing was carried out using peripheral blood. These receptors originate from a man in his fifties with acute or convalescent COVID-19. The CDR3 runs from the conserved cysteine through the conserved F or W. D genes are given only for firm matches. Clone size is stated in some rows and not others, as once, few, many or a class when expanded.

.	once	TRBJ1-4	TRBV5-4	TGTGCCAGCAGCTTCAGGGATGAAAAACTGTTTTTT	CASSFRDEKLFF
.	.	TRBJ1-6	TRBV27	TGTGCCAGCAGTTTACAGGGGCCCTTCAATAATTCACCCCTCCACTTT	CASSLQGPFNNSPLHF
.	.	TRBJ1-1	TRBV6-6	TGTGCCAGCAGTTACACTCTACAGGGTTTTGACACTGAAGCTTTCTTT	CASSYTLQGFDTEAFF
TRBD2	.	TRBJ2-3	TRBV25-1	TGTGCCAGCAGTGAGAGGACTAGCGGAGTAACAGATACGCAGTATTTT	CASSERTSGVTDTQYF
TRBD1	.	TRBJ1-2	TRBV14	TGTGCCAGCAGCCAAGATAAGTCCCGACAGGGCATCAACTATGGCTACACCTTC	CASSQDKSRQGINYGYTF
.	.	TRBJ1-5	TRBV19	TGTGCCAGTAGTATACTGCCAGGGGGCAATCAGCCCCAGCATTTT	CASSILPGGNQPQHF
.	.	TRBJ1-1	TRBV5-4	TGTGCCAGCAGCTTGGGCGGGGGAAGGACTGAAGCTTTCTTT	CASSLGGGRTEAFF
.	.	TRBJ2-7	TRBV28	TGTGCCAGCAGCTCCGCCTCCACACCCTACGAGCAGTACTTC	CASSSASTPYEQYF
.	.	TRBJ1-4	TRBV7-2	TGTGCCAGCAGCTTTTACAGTGAAAATGAAAAACTGTTTTTT	CASSFYSENEKLFF
.	.	TRBJ1-5	TRBV28	TGTGCCAGCAGTTTATTGGCTCAGCCCCAGCATTTT	CASSLLAQPQHF
TRBD2	.	TRBJ2-5	TRBV13	TGTGCCAGCAGCGCCCGGGGGGGGCAAGAGACCCAGTACTTC	CASSARGGQETQYF
TRBD1	.	TRBJ1-5	TRBV28	TGTGCCAGCAGTCCCATTAGGGACAGGGGCAGCAATCAGCCCCAGCATTTT	CASSPIRDRGSNQPQHF
TRBD1	once	TRBJ2-7	TRBV12-3/TRBV12-4	TGTGCCACTTCACAGGGGGCTGGCGAGCAGTACTTC	CATSQGAGEQYF
.	.	TRBJ1-6	TRBV19	TGTGCCAGTAGTATAGACAGGGTACGGAATTCACCCCTCCACTTT	CASSIDRVRNSPLHF
.	.	TRBJ2-7	TRBV21-1	TGTGCCAGCAGCACCGACACGGACAGGGCCTACGAGCAGTACTTC	CASSTDTDRAYEQYF
.	.	TRBJ1-1	TRBV19	TGTGCCAGTAGTAAACAGAGGGCCACTGAAGCTTTCTTT	CASSKQRATEAFF
.	few	TRBJ2-3	TRBV7-9	TGTGCCAGCAGCTTAACCGGTGATACGCAGTATTTT	CASSLTGDTQYF
TRBD1	.	TRBJ2-7	TRBV4-1	TGCGCCAGCAGCCACACGCGAACAGGGGTGACCTACGAGCAGTACTTC	CASSHTRTGVTYEQYF
.	once	TRBJ1-1	TRBV7-9	TGTGCCAGCAGCCCCACCGGGGACACTGAAGCTTTCTTT	CASSPTGDTEAFF
TRBD1	.	TRBJ2-3	TRBV18	TGTGCCAGCTCACCATTGCGGACAGGAGCAGATACGCAGTATTTT	CASSPLRTGADTQYF
.	.	TRBJ1-1	TRBV27	TGTGCCAGCAGTTTATCTTACAGAAACACTGAAGCTTTCTTT	CASSLSYRNTEAFF
.	.	TRBJ2-3	TRBV6-5	TGTGCCAGCAGTTACGGCTCAGGGACAAACACAGATACGCAGTATTTT	CASSYGSGTNTDTQYF
TRBD1	few	TRBJ1-6	TRBV5-1	TGCGCCAGCAGCTCCCAGGGGGCTAGGAATTCACCCCTCCACTTT	CASSSQGARNSPLHF
TRBD1	few	TRBJ2-7	TRBV19	TGTGCCAGTAATCAACCGGGACAGGGTAACGAGCAGTACTTC	CASNQPGQGNEQYF
TRBD1	.	TRBJ2-3	TRBV5-1	TGCGCCAGCAGCTTGGGAAGACAGGGGATAGATACGCAGTATTTT	CASSLGRQGIDTQYF
.	.	TRBJ1-4	TRBV14	TGTGCCAGCAGCCAAGGCCAGGGATTTTCGGAAAAACTGTTTTTT	CASSQGQGFSEKLFF
TRBD1	.	TRBJ2-1	TRBV30	TGTGCCTGGAGTAAAACCGGGACAGGGGGTAGTGAGCAGTTCTTC	CAWSKTGTGGSEQFF
.	.	TRBJ1-6	TRBV3-1/TRBV3-2	TGTGCCAGCAGCCAAGATCCGTCAGGACTTCCCCTCTCTTCCAACAATTCACCCCTCCACTTT	CASSQDPSGLPLSSNNSPLHF
.	.	TRBJ1-1	TRBV4-2	TGTGCCAGCAGCCAAGCAACCAGGGGAGCCCCCCCCACTGAAGCTTTCTTT	CASSQATRGAPPTEAFF
TRBD2	.	TRBJ2-3	TRBV9	TGTGCCAGCAGGCGGGGGGGCACAGATACGCAGTATTTT	CASRRGGTDTQYF
.	.	TRBJ1-3	TRBV7-6	TGTGCCAGCAGCTTAGTTGGTCAGTTCTCTGGAAACACCATATATTTT	CASSLVGQFSGNTIYF